The 14 T cell receptor beta chains below all came from one sample that was sequenced in a study of early T cells in non-severe SARS-CoV-2 infection. From the 5' RACE reads, TCRdb called clonotypes with MiXCR, one entry per CDR3 protein. The table lists some 71,000 distinct CDR3 sequences, roughly 10% of them singletons. This specimen was whole blood, taken at baseline. These receptors were taken from an adult who was a healthcare worker with PCR-confirmed SARS-CoV-2 infection or an uninfected control (not recorded which).

This clonotype was seen many times. This chain uses TRBV6-2 or TRBV6-3 with TRBJ2-7; D tentatively fits TRBD1 or TRBD2 (5 bases each). This CDR3 has 16 residues. Germline V CDR1 and CDR2: MNHEY, SVGEGT. The V end lost 7 bases, the J end lost 2 bases, and 21 bases lay between the germline ends. CDR3 region: CASNQLRDRSAYEQYF. The CDR3 bases are TGTGCCAGCAATCAGCTCCGGGACCGCAGTGCCTACGAGCAGTACTTC.

Turning to this clonotype: This sequence may be a read error, since a much larger clone differs from it by one base. This rearrangement joins TRBV5-4 to TRBJ1-5; D possibly corresponds to TRBD1 (5 bases). The CDR3 has 15 amino acids. Germline V gives CDR1 SGHNT, CDR2 YYREEE (reference sequence). Trimming removed 4 bases from V and 4 bases from J, with 15 bases in between. CDR3 protein: CASSKGEQGNQPQHF. The DNA for the CDR3 is TGTGCCAGCAGCAAAGGGGAGCAGGGTAATCAGCCCCAGCATTTT.

There are a few counts of this clonotype. This CDR3 reads CASSPRGPMISGAYEQYF. CDR3 bases: TGTGCCAGCTCACCACGGGGACCCATGATTAGCGGAGCCTACGAGCAGTACTTC. This chain links TRBV18 with TRBJ2-7, with D perhaps matching TRBD2 (6 bases). This CDR3 contains 18 residues. The V end was cut by 1 base, the J end by 2 bases, with 21 bases between. The germline CDR1 and CDR2 sequences are KGHSH and LQKENI.

This clonotype was seen more than once but under ten times. V gene TRBV11-2 combines with J gene TRBJ2-5, with TRBD2 matching over 8 bases. The CDR3 has 15 residues. Germline CDR1 and CDR2: SGHAT and FQNNGV. The V gene end was trimmed by 5 bases and the J gene end by 4 bases; junction bases not matched to a gene: 9. The CDR3 protein is CASSLTGGPRETQYF. In DNA form, the CDR3 reads TGTGCCAGCAGCCTAACGGGGGGGCCGAGAGAGACCCAGTACTTC.

This clonotype was detected many times. J is TRBJ2-3 and V is TRBV29-1; D may be TRBD1 (5 bases). The CDR3 has 13 amino acids. The V gene's germline CDR1 is SQVTM and CDR2 ANQGSEA. V was pared by 7 bases and J by 1 base, with 12 bases between. CDR3 in amino acids: CSAYGRGTDTQYF. CDR3 in DNA: TGCAGCGCTTACGGCAGGGGCACAGATACGCAGTATTTT.

This clonotype has a count of ten or more. The chain joins TRBV7-2 to TRBJ2-3, with D unresolved. CDR3 length: 17 residues. The ends were cut back, 2 bases at V and 4 bases at J, with 19 bases in the middle. Germline CDR1 reads SGHTA; CDR2 reads FQGNSA. The CDR3 bases are TGTGCCAGCAGCTTAATGAAGGCTGCATTTGGGGCAGATACGCAGTATTTT. This gives the protein CASSLMKAAFGADTQYF.

This clonotype was counted only a few times. This sequence joins TRBV12-3 or TRBV12-4 and TRBJ2-4; D remains unclear. CDR3 length: 14 residues. Deletions cut 6 bases from V and 1 base from J, with 10 bases between. CDR3 residues: CASSPLGAKNIQYF. The CDR3 region has the DNA TGTGCCAGCAGCCCTCTGGGGGCCAAAAACATTCAGTACTTC.

The rearrangement links TRBV7-8 to TRBJ2-3; D ambiguous. The CDR3 extends over 17 amino acids. Germline V gene sequence: CDR1 SGHVS, CDR2 FQNEAQ. Trimming took off 3 bases at V and 7 bases at J, with 23 bases between the two ends. CDR3 region: CASSFGRRGNRHNTQYF. DNA for the CDR3: TGTGCCAGCAGCTTTGGACGTCGCGGAAACCGGCATAATACGCAGTATTTT.

This clonotype has a single count. The chain has TRBV12-3 or TRBV12-4 and TRBJ2-7; 7 bases agree with TRBD2. CDR3 length equals 13 residues. V was pared by 3 bases and J by 4 bases, with 3 bases of the junction left unmatched. The CDR3, as DNA: TGTGCCAGCAGTTTCAGCGGGATTTACGAGCAGTACTTC. This codes for CASSFSGIYEQYF.

In its sample, this clonotype was seen a few times. CDR3 protein: CASSQGQQNVLTF. CDR3 nucleotide sequence: TGTGCCAGCAGCCAGGGACAACAGAACGTCCTGACTTTC. This sequence joins TRBV11-2 and TRBJ2-6; D might be TRBD1 (6 bases). The V and J ends lost 5 bases and 10 bases respectively, with 12 bases between them. CDR1 is SGHAT and CDR2 is FQNNGV in the germline V gene. This CDR3 is 13 amino acids long.

This clonotype was observed many times. The V call is TRBV19, the J call TRBJ2-7; D is possibly TRBD1 or TRBD2 (5 bases each). CDR3 length: 16 amino acids. Germline assignment: CDR1 LNHDA and CDR2 SQIVND (reference sequence). Trimming stripped 5 bases from V and 2 bases from J, with 19 bases between. As DNA, the CDR3 is TGTGCCAGTAGTCTCACCGGGACCCCAACCACCTACGAGCAGTACTTC. This codes for CASSLTGTPTTYEQYF.

The rearrangement joins TRBV3-1 to TRBJ2-5; TRBD1 matches at 10 bases. This CDR3 comprises 16 residues. Germline V CDR1 and CDR2: LGHDT, YNNKEL (reference sequence). The trim removed 0 bases at V and 5 bases at J, leaving 6 bases unmatched. The chain's CDR3 is CASSQDRGQGKETQYF. The CDR3 nucleotides read TGTGCCAGCAGCCAAGATAGGGGACAGGGGAAGGAGACCCAGTACTTC.

This clonotype was seen only a few times. V usage is TRBV7-9 and J usage is TRBJ1-1; TRBD1 matches at 7 bases. The CDR3 consists of 16 residues. Trimming removed 1 base from V and 6 bases from J; junction bases left unmatched: 11. From germline, CDR1 is SEHNR and CDR2 FQNEAQ (reference sequence). This CDR3 reads CASSLGSARGSSEAFF. The CDR3 DNA reads as TGTGCCAGCAGCTTAGGATCGGCCAGGGGGTCCTCTGAAGCTTTCTTT.

This clonotype appeared a few times. The chain is built from TRBV7-2 and TRBJ1-2, with D tentatively TRBD1 (5 bases). CDR1 and CDR2 (germline): SGHTA, FQGNSA. Trimming took 1 base from V and 4 from J, leaving 16 bases between them. The CDR3 spans 16 residues. For the CDR3, the DNA is TGTGCCAGCAGCTTAGGGGGACGGGCAGCCGGCTATGGCTACACCTTC. It encodes CASSLGGRAAGYGYTF.